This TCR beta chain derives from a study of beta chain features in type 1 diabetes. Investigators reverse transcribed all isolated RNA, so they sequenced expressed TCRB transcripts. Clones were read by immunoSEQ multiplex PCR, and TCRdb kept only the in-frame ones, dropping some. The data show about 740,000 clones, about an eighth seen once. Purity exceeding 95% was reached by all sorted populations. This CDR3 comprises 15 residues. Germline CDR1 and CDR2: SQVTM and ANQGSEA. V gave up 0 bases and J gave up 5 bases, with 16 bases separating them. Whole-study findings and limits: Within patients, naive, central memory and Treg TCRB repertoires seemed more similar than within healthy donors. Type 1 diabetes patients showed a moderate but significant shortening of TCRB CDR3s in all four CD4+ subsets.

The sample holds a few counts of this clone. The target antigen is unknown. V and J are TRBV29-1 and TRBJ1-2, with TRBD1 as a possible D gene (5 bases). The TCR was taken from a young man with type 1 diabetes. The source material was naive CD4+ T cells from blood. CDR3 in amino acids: CSVEDRGRGKYGYTF. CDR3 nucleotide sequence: TGCAGCGTTGAAGATCGGGGAAGGGGCAAGTATGGCTACACCTTC.